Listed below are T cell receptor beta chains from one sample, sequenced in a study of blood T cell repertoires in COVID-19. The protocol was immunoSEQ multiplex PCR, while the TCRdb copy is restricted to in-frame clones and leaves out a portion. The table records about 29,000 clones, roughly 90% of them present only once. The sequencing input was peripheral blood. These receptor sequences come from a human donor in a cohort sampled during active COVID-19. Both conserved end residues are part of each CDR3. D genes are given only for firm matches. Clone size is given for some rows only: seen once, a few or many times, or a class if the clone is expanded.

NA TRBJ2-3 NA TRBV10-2 TGCGCCAGCAGTGAGTCCCCGGTTTCCACAGATACGCAGTATTTT CASSESPVSTDTQYF
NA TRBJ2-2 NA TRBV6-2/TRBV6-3 TGTGCCAGCAGTTTCCCCAGGGGTCAATCGGGGGAGCTGTTTTTT CASSFPRGQSGELFF
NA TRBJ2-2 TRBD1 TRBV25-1 TGTGCCAGCACCGGGGGGACAGGGACCACCGGGGAGCTGTTTTTT CASTGGTGTTGELFF
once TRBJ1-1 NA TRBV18 TGTGCCAGCTCACCTTTGAGTATTCCGAACACTGAAGCTTTCTTT CASSPLSIPNTEAFF
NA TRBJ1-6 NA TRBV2 TGTGCCAGCAGTGAACGACCGACAGCCGATTCACCCCTCCACTTT CASSERPTADSPLHF
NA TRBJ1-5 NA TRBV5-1 TGCGCCAGCAGCACCTCGGGAGACAGCAATCAGCCCCAGCATTTT CASSTSGDSNQPQHF
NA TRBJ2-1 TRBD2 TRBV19 TGTGCCAGTTGGGAGACTAGCGGGTCTCACAATGAGCAGTTCTTC CASWETSGSHNEQFF
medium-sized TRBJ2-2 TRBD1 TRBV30 TGTGCCTGGAGTTGGGGACAGCCCACCGGGGAGCTGTTTTTT CAWSWGQPTGELFF
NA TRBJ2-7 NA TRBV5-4 TGTGCCAGCAGCTTGAGAGGCAGGGCGTACGAGCAGTACTTC CASSLRGRAYEQYF
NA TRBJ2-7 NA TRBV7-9 TGTGCCAGCAGTCAGGGACACCTCTCCTACGAGCAGTACTTC CASSQGHLSYEQYF
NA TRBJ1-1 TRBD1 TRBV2 TGTGCCAGCTCGGACAGGGGTGAAACTGAAGCTTTCTTT CASSDRGETEAFF
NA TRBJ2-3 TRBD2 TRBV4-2 TGTGCCAGCAGCCGACTAGCGGGGGGAAGCACAGATACGCAGTATTTT CASSRLAGGSTDTQYF
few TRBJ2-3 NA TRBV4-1 TGCGCCAGCAGCCAAGGGACTAACACAGATACGCAGTATTTT CASSQGTNTDTQYF
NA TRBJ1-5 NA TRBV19 TGTGCCAGTAGTATCGAAACTCTAGGGGGACAGCCCCAGCATTTT CASSIETLGGQPQHF
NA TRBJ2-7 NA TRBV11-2 TGTGCCAGCAGCTTAGATGGGCCAAGGGGCCAGGAGCAGTACTTC CASSLDGPRGQEQYF
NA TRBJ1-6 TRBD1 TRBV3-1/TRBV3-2 TGTGCCAGCAGCCAAGCGGGACAGTATAATTCACCCCTCCACTTT CASSQAGQYNSPLHF
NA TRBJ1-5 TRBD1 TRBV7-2 TGTGCCAGCAGCTTAAATGGACAGGGCAATCAGCCCCAGCATTTT CASSLNGQGNQPQHF
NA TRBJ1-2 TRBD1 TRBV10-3 TGTGCCATCAGTGAAGGGACAGGGGTCGGTGGCTACACTTTC CAISEGTGVGGYTF
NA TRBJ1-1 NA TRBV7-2 TGTGCCAGCAGCTTAGTCGGTTATTCAGCTTTCTTT CASSLVGYSAFF
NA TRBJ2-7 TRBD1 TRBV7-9 TGTGCCAGCAGCCGGACAGGGAGGTGGTACGAGCAGTACTTC CASSRTGRWYEQYF
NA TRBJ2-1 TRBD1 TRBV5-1 TGCGCCAGCAGCTTGGGACAGGGACCCTACAATGAGCAGTTCTTC CASSLGQGPYNEQFF
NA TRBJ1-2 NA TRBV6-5 TGTGCCAGCAGTCCAGGGATCTATGGCTACACCTTC CASSPGIYGYTF
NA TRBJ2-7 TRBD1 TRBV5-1 TGCGCCAGCAGCCCGGACAGGGGGGACGAGCAGTACTTC CASSPDRGDEQYF
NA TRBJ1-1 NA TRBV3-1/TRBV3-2 TGTGCCAGCAGAGGTCGGGAAGCCAGGACTGAAGCTTTCTTT CASRGREARTEAFF
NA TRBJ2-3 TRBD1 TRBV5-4 TGTGCCAGCAGCTTGGCGGGACAGCCTTCGGATACGCAGTATTTT CASSLAGQPSDTQYF
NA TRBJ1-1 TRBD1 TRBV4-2 TGTGCCAGCAGCCAACCCTATTACCGGGACAGGGTTCAGGCTTTCTTT CASSQPYYRDRVQAFF
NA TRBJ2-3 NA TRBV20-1 TGCAGTGCTAGTCCGACTAGCACAGATACGCAGTATTTT CSASPTSTDTQYF
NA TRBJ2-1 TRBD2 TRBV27 TGTGCCACCAGAAAGCGGGGGCCGGGCAATGAGCAGTTCTTC CATRKRGPGNEQFF
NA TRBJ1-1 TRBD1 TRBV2 TGTGCTTCCAACTACCGCAGGGACAGGGGGCGGACTGAAGCTTTCTTT CASNYRRDRGRTEAFF
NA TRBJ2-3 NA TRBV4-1 TGCGCCAGCAGCCCCCGCGGCGCGGGAACAGATACGCAGTATTTT CASSPRGAGTDTQYF
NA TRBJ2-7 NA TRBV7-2 TGTGCCAGCAGCCTCCTCATGGACTCTCGGGGTTGGTACTTC CASSLLMDSRGWYF
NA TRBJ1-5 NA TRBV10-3 TGTGCCATCAGTGAGTCTTCTACGACAGCCGGTCAGCCCCAGCATTTT CAISESSTTAGQPQHF
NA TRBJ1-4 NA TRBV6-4 TGTGCCAGCAGTGACTCGGACATAGCTAATGAAAAACTGTTTTTT CASSDSDIANEKLFF
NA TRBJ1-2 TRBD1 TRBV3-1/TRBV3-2 TGTGCCAGCAGCCAACAAGGACAGGGACGTAACTATGGCTACACCTTC CASSQQGQGRNYGYTF
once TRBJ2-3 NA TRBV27 TGTGCCAGCAGTTTATACCCGAGAAGCACAGATACGCAGTATTTT CASSLYPRSTDTQYF
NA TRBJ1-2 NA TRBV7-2 TGTGCCAGCAGGTCCCCGGCTAACTATGGCTACACCTTC CASRSPANYGYTF
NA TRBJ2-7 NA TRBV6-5 TGTGCCAGCAGTTTTCCAGGTGTGGGGGCAGGGGAGCAGTACTTC CASSFPGVGAGEQYF
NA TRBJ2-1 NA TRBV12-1 TGTGCCAGCAGCTTTGCCCGCCAGACCGGGGATGAGCAGTTCTTC CASSFARQTGDEQFF
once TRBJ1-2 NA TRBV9 TGTGCCAGCAGCACGCGGGACGGAACTAACTATGGCTACACCTTC CASSTRDGTNYGYTF
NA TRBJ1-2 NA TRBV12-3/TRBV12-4 TGTGCCAGCAGTTCAATGAGGGGAGGAGGCTACACCTTC CASSSMRGGGYTF
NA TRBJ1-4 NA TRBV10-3 TGTGCCACCGCCGGAGACAGTCTTAATGAAAAACTGTTTTTT CATAGDSLNEKLFF
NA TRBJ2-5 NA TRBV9 TGTGCCAGCAGCGTGGGCGGTAGCGAGACCCAAGAGACCCAGTACTTC CASSVGGSETQETQYF
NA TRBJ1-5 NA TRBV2 TGTGCCAGCCGCCGGCCGGGTAATGACAATCAGCCCCAGCATTTT CASRRPGNDNQPQHF
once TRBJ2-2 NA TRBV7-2 TGTGCCAGCAGCTTAGAGGGAGGACTCTCCCCCGGGGAGCTGTTTTTT CASSLEGGLSPGELFF
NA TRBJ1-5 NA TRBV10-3 TGTGCCATCAGGATGGGGGCCCAACAGCCCCAGCATTTT CAIRMGAQQPQHF
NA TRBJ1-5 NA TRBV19 TGTGCCAGTAGTATACAACAGGGCAATCAGCCCCAGCATTTT CASSIQQGNQPQHF
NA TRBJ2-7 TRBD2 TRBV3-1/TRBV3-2 TGTGCCAGCAGCCTTGGGACTAGCGGGGGCTACGAGCAGTACTTC CASSLGTSGGYEQYF
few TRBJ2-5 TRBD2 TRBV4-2 TGTGCCAGCAGCCAAGGGGGGACGGCGGGGGTAGAGACCCAGTACTTC CASSQGGTAGVETQYF
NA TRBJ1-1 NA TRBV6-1 TGTGCCAGCAGTGAAGCCAGGGTACGGAACACTGAAGCTTTCTTT CASSEARVRNTEAFF
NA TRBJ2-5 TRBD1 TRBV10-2 TGCGCCAGCAGTTCTCAGGGGGCGGGAGAGACCCAGTACTTC CASSSQGAGETQYF
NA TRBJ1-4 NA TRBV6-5 TGTGCCAGCAGTTACGGACGGGGAGGAGGGGAAAAACTGTTTTTT CASSYGRGGGEKLFF